The rows below give T cell receptor beta chains drawn from one sample of a study of cytomegalovirus exposure and HLA in healthy donors. Profiled with immunoSEQ multiplex PCR; TCRdb holds only in-frame clones, not every one. Of roughly 160,000 clones in the sample, about 75% were seen once. Material: PBMCs. The receptor set was obtained from a woman aged 40 to 50 in good health and CMV-seropositive. The CDR3 runs from the conserved cysteine through the conserved F or W. The D gene is left open where the match is weak. For some rows the clone size is stated as once, few or many, or as a class when expanded; others skip it.

D	J	V	size	DNA	CDR3
TRBD1	TRBJ1-1	TRBV28	.	TGTGCCAGCAGTCAGTCAGGAGGCAGGGGGGACCCTGAAGCTTTCTTT	CASSQSGGRGDPEAFF
.	TRBJ2-2	TRBV7-9	.	TGTGCCAGCAGCCCCCCGGCAGGGGGGCGTACCGGGGAGCTGTTTTTT	CASSPPAGGRTGELFF
.	TRBJ1-5	TRBV27	.	TGTGCCAGCAGTAACCCTCAGGCCCACAGGGATCAGCCCCAGCATTTT	CASSNPQAHRDQPQHF
TRBD1	TRBJ1-2	TRBV2	once	TGTGCCAGCAGGAGGGACAGTCACTATGGCTACACCTTC	CASRRDSHYGYTF
.	TRBJ2-1	TRBV6-5	once	TGTGCCAGCAGTTACTCCGGCAGGGCCTACAATGAGCAGTTCTTC	CASSYSGRAYNEQFF
TRBD1	TRBJ2-2	TRBV6-4	few	TGTGCCAGCAGACAGGGGGCGAACACCGGGGAGCTGTTTTTT	CASRQGANTGELFF
.	TRBJ2-1	TRBV28	.	TGTGCCAGCAGTTTATTAACAGGCTCCCGATACAATGAGCAGTTCTTC	CASSLLTGSRYNEQFF
TRBD2	TRBJ2-1	TRBV18	.	TGTGCCAGCTCACCACAAATAGCGGGAGGGTACAATGAGCAGTTCTTC	CASSPQIAGGYNEQFF
.	TRBJ1-1	TRBV19	.	TGTGCCAGTAGTAAGAGTCGGGGCACTGAAGCTTTCTTT	CASSKSRGTEAFF
TRBD1	TRBJ2-1	TRBV7-3	.	TGTGCCAGCAGCTTAACGCCAAACAGGGGGCAAAATGAGCAGTTCTTC	CASSLTPNRGQNEQFF
.	TRBJ2-7	TRBV9	.	TGTGCCAGCAGCGCCGACCTAGCCCCCTACGAGCAGTACTTC	CASSADLAPYEQYF
TRBD1	TRBJ2-7	TRBV7-2	.	TGTGCCAGCAGCTCCCGGCGACAGGGGGGATCCAGCGAGCAGTACTTC	CASSSRRQGGSSEQYF
.	TRBJ2-2	TRBV6-1	.	TGTGCCAGCAGTAGACAGGGGAGGGACACCGGGGAGCTGTTTTTT	CASSRQGRDTGELFF
.	TRBJ1-2	TRBV6-1	.	TGTGCCAGCAGTCCGGGGGAAGGGCGCTACTATGGCTACACCTTC	CASSPGEGRYYGYTF
.	TRBJ2-6	TRBV6-5	once	TGTGCCAGCAGGAGCTCTGGGGCCAACGTCCTGACTTTC	CASRSSGANVLTF
TRBD1	TRBJ1-2	TRBV5-4	.	TGTGCCAGCAGCTTGGGACAGGGTGGCTATGGCTACACCTTC	CASSLGQGGYGYTF
.	TRBJ1-2	TRBV25-1	.	TGTGCCAGCAGTGAATGGGGGGGTAACTATGGCTACACCTTC	CASSEWGGNYGYTF
TRBD2	TRBJ2-3	TRBV2	.	TGTGCCAGCAGGATAGCGGGGACGATGACCACAGATACGCAGTATTTT	CASRIAGTMTTDTQYF
.	TRBJ1-2	TRBV29-1	.	TGCAGCGTCTCCAGGGTCTCCAACTATGGCTACACCTTC	CSVSRVSNYGYTF
TRBD1	TRBJ2-7	TRBV28	.	TGTGCTAGCTGCCAGGGGGTGTCAGTCGAGCAGTACTTC	CASCQGVSVEQYF
TRBD1	TRBJ1-2	TRBV29-1	.	TGCAGCGGGATCGACAGGGCGGACTATGGCTACACCTTC	CSGIDRADYGYTF
TRBD2	TRBJ2-7	TRBV7-2	.	TGTGCCAGCAGCGTCTCGGGAGGCGAGCAGTACTTC	CASSVSGGEQYF
.	TRBJ1-3	TRBV2	.	TGTGCCAGCAGCGTCCGAGGGCACGGAAACACCATATATTTT	CASSVRGHGNTIYF
.	TRBJ1-1	TRBV29-1	.	TGCAGCGGGAAGACAGAACTTCGGGCTTTCTTT	CSGKTELRAFF
TRBD1	TRBJ1-1	TRBV7-9	few	TGTGCCAGCAGCTTTCAACAGGGGCCTGAAGCTTTCTTT	CASSFQQGPEAFF
.	TRBJ1-3	TRBV28	.	TGTGCCAGCAGTTTAGGGCTCCGAAACACCATATATTTT	CASSLGLRNTIYF
.	TRBJ1-3	TRBV6-1	.	TGTGCCAGCAGTGAAGTCGGGTACGGAAACACCATATATTTT	CASSEVGYGNTIYF
TRBD2	TRBJ2-7	TRBV4-3	.	TGCGCCAGCAGCCAAGATCGGGGACTAGTCGGTGGGTTCTACGAGCAGTACTTC	CASSQDRGLVGGFYEQYF
.	TRBJ2-1	TRBV11-2	.	TGTGCCAGCAGCGGCCAGAGGGCCTACAATGAGCAGTTCTTC	CASSGQRAYNEQFF
.	TRBJ2-7	TRBV5-4	.	TGTGCCAGCAGCGAGGCTATTTTTCGGCAGGGGGGCTACGAGCAGTACTTC	CASSEAIFRQGGYEQYF
TRBD1	TRBJ2-1	TRBV19	.	TGTGCCACAGCAGGGGGCAAATCCTACAATGAGCAGTTCTTC	CATAGGKSYNEQFF
.	TRBJ2-7	TRBV30	.	TGTGCCCGGGGGACGGTCGGGATCGAGCAGTACTTC	CARGTVGIEQYF
TRBD1	TRBJ1-4	TRBV5-1	few	TGCGCCAGCAGCTTGGGACAGGGCGGCGAAAAACTGTTTTTT	CASSLGQGGEKLFF
.	TRBJ1-2	TRBV28	.	TGTGCCAGCAGTCCATCAGGGGATGGCTACACCTTC	CASSPSGDGYTF
TRBD2	TRBJ2-3	TRBV2	few	TGTGCCAGCAGTCTCCGGACTAGCGGGACAGATACGCAGTATTTT	CASSLRTSGTDTQYF
.	TRBJ2-1	TRBV6-5	.	TGTGCCAGCAGTTACGATCAAGGAGGGCTTGAGCAGTTCTTC	CASSYDQGGLEQFF
TRBD2	TRBJ2-7	TRBV7-2	.	TGTGCCAGCAGCCCGTTTAGCGGGAGGGCGGATGAGCAGTACTTC	CASSPFSGRADEQYF
.	TRBJ1-1	TRBV7-9	.	TGTGCCAGCAGCTTAGACAGGTCATTGACTGAAGCTTTCTTT	CASSLDRSLTEAFF
.	TRBJ2-5	TRBV7-9	.	TGTGCCAGCAGCTTTTCCGTCGGGGGTGAGACCCAGTACTTC	CASSFSVGGETQYF
.	TRBJ2-1	TRBV5-1	.	TGCGCCAGCAGCTATAGCGGAAACTCCTACAATGAGCAGTTCTTC	CASSYSGNSYNEQFF
.	TRBJ2-7	TRBV2	few	TGTGCCAGCAGTGAAGATCTATGGTCGGGCTACGAGCAGTACTTC	CASSEDLWSGYEQYF
.	TRBJ2-6	TRBV25-1	.	TGTGCCAGCAGTGGGGGCGGGGCGCGAGGGGCCAACGTCCTGACTTTC	CASSGGGARGANVLTF
.	TRBJ2-7	TRBV7-9	.	TGTGCCAGCAGCTTCGAGGCGGGGCCCTCCTACGAGCAGTACTTC	CASSFEAGPSYEQYF
.	TRBJ2-1	TRBV6-1	.	TGTGCCAGCAGTGATGGGGGAGGTGGATCCAATGAGCAGTTCTTC	CASSDGGGGSNEQFF
TRBD1	TRBJ2-7	TRBV19	few	TGTGCCAGTAGTATTACAAGGGGGCAGGAGCAGTACTTC	CASSITRGQEQYF
.	TRBJ2-5	TRBV28	few	TGTGCCAGCAGTTTGGTACAGCAAGAGACCCAGTACTTC	CASSLVQQETQYF